This T cell receptor beta chain was captured by sequencing in a study of cytomegalovirus exposure and HLA in healthy donors. At the level of the study: Genotyping showed about 80% of 398 donors falling in the Caucasian-associated ancestry cluster.

The PCR was carried out with 60 Vbeta primers and 13 Jbeta primers. The repertoire was sequenced with immunoSEQ multiplex PCR; TCRdb's copy has only in-frame clones and lacks some. This sample's table has tens of thousands of clones. Per the germline V gene, CDR1 is MNHNS and CDR2 is SASEGT. Trimming removed 7 bases from V and 0 bases from J; junction bases left unmatched: 8. The CDR3 contains 15 residues. The sequencing sample was made of PBMCs. V usage is TRBV6-1 and J usage is TRBJ1-2, with TRBD1 matching 7 bases. This receptor was taken from a woman aged 25 to 45 in good health and CMV-seropositive. The CDR3 region is CASNPGTATNYGYTF. DNA for the CDR3: TGTGCCAGCAACCCCGGGACAGCAACTAACTATGGCTACACCTTC.